This T cell receptor beta chain was retrieved from a study of human T cells and chemical hapten exposure. Time point noted: patch test 2, 6 weeks after DPC sensitization. This sample's treatment: therapeutic diphenylcyclopropenone sensitization with weekly scalp DPC. Unseparated into fractions, whole blood served as the source from which total RNA was extracted. Per the germline V gene, CDR1 is SGHVS and CDR2 is FQNEAQ. This CDR3 comprises 11 residues. Trimming removed 1 base from V and 11 bases from J, with 9 bases in between. Via MiXCR, TCRdb re-called the RACE reads, giving one row per CDR3 protein. The table shows about 69,000 distinct CDR3 sequences, with approximately 10% occurring only once.

This receptor was identified in a woman aged 50 to 60 with alopecia areata. Some clones in this sample may be carry-over from other donors' samples. V usage is TRBV7-8 and J usage is TRBJ2-7; no definite D call. This sample comprised whole blood, obtained in connection with sensitization to the hapten diphenylcyclopropenone (DPC). The CDR3, as DNA: TGTGCCAGCAGCTTAGGACCAAATGAGTACTTC. Its protein is CASSLGPNEYF.